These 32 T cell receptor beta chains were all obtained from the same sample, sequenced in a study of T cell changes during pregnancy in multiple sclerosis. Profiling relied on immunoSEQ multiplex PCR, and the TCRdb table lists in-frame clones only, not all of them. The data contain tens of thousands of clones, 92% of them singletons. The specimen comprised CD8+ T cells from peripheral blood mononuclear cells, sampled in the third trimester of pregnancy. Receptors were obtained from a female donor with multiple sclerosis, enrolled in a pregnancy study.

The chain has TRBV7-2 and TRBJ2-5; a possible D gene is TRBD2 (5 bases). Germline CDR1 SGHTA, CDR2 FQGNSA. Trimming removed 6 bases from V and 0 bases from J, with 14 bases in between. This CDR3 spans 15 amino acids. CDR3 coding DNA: TGTGCCAGCAGTCATTCCGGACTGGACCAAGAGACCCAGTACTTC. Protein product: CASSHSGLDQETQYF.

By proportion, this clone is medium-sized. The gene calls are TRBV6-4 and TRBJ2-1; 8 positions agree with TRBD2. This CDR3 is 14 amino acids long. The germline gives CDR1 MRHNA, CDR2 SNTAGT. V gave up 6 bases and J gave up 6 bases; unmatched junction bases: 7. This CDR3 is CASSVAGGLNEQFF. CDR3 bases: TGTGCCAGCAGCGTTGCGGGAGGTCTCAATGAGCAGTTCTTC.

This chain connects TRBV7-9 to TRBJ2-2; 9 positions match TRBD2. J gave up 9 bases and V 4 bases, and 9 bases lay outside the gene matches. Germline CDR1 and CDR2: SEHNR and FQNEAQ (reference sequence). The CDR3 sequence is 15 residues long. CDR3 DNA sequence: TGTGCCAGCAGCTCTACTGTGCGGGAGGGCCGGGAGCTGTTTTTT. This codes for CASSSTVREGRELFF.

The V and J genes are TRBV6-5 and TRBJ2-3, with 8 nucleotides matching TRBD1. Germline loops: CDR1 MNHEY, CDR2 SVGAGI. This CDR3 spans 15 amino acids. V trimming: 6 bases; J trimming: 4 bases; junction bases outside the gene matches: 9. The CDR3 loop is CASRLQGEPPDTQYF. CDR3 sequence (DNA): TGTGCCAGCAGACTACAGGGGGAACCCCCAGATACGCAGTATTTT.

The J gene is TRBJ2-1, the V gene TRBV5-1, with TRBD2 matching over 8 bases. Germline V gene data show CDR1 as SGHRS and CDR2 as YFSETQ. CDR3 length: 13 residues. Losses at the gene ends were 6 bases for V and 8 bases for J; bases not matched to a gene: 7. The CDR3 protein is CASNSGMGDEQFF. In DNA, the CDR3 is TGCGCCAGCAATAGCGGGATGGGCGATGAGCAGTTCTTC.

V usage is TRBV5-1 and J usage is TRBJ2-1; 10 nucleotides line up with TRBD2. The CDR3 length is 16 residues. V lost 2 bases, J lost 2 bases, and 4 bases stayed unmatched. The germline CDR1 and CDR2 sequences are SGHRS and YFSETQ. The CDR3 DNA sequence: TGCGCCAGCAGCTTATCTAGCGGGAGTACCTACAATGAGCAGTTCTTC. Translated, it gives CASSLSSGSTYNEQFF. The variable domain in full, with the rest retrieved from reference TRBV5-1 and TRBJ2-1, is KAGVTQTPRYLIKTRGQQVTLSCSPISGHRSVSWYQQTPGQGLQFLFEYFSETQRNKGNFPGRFSGRQFSNSRSEMNVSTLELGDSALYLCASSLSSGSTYNEQFFGPGTRLTVL.

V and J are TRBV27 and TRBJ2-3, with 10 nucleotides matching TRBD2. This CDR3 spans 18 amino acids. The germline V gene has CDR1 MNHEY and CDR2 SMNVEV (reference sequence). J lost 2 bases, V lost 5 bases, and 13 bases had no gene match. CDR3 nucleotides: TGTGCCAGCAGTGTGCTCCCCGGACTAGCGGATTACACAGATACGCAGTATTTT. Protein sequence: CASSVLPGLADYTDTQYF.

The CDR3 spells CASSLWEYDTQYF. In DNA, the CDR3 is TGTGCCAGTAGTCTGTGGGAGTATGATACGCAGTATTTT. The chain has TRBV19 and TRBJ2-3, with D perhaps TRBD2 (5 bases). The CDR3 extends over 13 amino acids. Germline CDR1 and CDR2: LNHDA and SQIVND (reference sequence). V lost 5 bases, J lost 6 bases, and 12 bases lay in between.

CDR3: CSVGTGLAEETQYF. CDR3 bases: TGCAGCGTTGGTACGGGACTAGCCGAAGAGACCCAGTACTTC. V gene TRBV29-1 combines with J gene TRBJ2-5; TRBD2 agrees at 9 bases. CDR3 length: 14 amino acids. Germline V gives CDR1 SQVTM, CDR2 ANQGSEA. V was pared by 4 bases and J by 3 bases, with 6 bases of the junction left unmatched. Filled out from reference TRBV29-1 and TRBJ2-5, the complete variable domain reads SAVISQKPSRDICQRGTSLTIQCQVDSQVTMMFWYRQQPGQSLTLIATANQGSEATYESGFVIDKFPISRPNLTFSTLTVSNMSPEDSSIYLCSVGTGLAEETQYFGPGTRLLVL.

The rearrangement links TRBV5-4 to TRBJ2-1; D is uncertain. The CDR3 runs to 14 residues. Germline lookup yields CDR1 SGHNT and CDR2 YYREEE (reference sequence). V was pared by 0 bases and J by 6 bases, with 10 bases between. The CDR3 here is CASSLGRGANEQFF. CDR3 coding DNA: TGTGCCAGCAGCTTGGGCAGAGGAGCCAATGAGCAGTTCTTC.

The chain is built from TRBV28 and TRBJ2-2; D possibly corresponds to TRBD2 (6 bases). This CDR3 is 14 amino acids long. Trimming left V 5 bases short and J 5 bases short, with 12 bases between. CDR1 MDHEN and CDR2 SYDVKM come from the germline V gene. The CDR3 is CASSIRGITGELFF. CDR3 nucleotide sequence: TGTGCCAGCAGTATCCGGGGGATTACCGGGGAGCTGTTTTTT.

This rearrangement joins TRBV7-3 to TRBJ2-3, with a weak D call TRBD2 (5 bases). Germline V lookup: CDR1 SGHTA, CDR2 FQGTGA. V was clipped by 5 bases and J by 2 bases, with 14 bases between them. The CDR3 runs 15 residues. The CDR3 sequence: CASSQTGLTTDTQYF. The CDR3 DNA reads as TGTGCCAGCAGCCAAACTGGACTTACCACAGATACGCAGTATTTT.

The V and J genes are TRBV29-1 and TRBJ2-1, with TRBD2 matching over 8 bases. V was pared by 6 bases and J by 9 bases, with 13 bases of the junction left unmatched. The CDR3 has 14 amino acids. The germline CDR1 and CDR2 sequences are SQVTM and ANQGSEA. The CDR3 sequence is CSVGTGLASSEQFF. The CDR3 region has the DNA TGCAGCGTGGGGACCGGACTAGCAAGTAGTGAGCAGTTCTTC.

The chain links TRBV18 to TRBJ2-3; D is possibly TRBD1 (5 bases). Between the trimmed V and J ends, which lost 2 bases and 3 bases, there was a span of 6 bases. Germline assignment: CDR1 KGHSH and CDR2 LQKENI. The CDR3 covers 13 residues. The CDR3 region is CASSPYRTDTQYF. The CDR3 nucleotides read TGTGCCAGCTCACCATACAGGACAGATACGCAGTATTTT.

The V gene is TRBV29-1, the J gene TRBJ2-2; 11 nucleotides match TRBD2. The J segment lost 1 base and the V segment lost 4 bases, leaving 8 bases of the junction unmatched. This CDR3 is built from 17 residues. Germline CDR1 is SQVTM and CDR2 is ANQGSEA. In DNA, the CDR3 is TGCAGCGTTGTCCTAGCGGGAGGACACCAGAACACCGGGGAGCTGTTTTTT. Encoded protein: CSVVLAGGHQNTGELFF.

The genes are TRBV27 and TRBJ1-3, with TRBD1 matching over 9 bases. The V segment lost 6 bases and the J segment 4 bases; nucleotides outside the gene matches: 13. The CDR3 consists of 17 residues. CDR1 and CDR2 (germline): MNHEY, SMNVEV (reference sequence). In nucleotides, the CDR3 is TGTGCCAGCAGAGGCAACAGGGGGCAACTGGACGGAAACACCATATATTTT. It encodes CASRGNRGQLDGNTIYF.

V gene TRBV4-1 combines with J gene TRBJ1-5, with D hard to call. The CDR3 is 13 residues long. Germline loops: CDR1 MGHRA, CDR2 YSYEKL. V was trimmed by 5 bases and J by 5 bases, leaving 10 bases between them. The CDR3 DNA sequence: TGCGCCAGCAGCGACATACTAGATCAGCCCCAGCATTTT. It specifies CASSDILDQPQHF.

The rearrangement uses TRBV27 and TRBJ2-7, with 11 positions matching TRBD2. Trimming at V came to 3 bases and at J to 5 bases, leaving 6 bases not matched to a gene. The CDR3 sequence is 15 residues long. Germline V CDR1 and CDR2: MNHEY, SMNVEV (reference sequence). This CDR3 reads CASSLRLAGTHEQYF. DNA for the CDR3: TGTGCCAGCAGTTTGAGACTAGCGGGAACCCACGAGCAGTACTTC.

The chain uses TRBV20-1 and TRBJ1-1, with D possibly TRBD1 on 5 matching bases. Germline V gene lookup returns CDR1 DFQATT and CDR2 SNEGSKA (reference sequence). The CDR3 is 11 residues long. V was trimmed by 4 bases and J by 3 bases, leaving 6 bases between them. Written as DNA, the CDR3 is TGCAGTGCTACAGGGTACACTGAAGCTTTCTTT. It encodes CSATGYTEAFF.

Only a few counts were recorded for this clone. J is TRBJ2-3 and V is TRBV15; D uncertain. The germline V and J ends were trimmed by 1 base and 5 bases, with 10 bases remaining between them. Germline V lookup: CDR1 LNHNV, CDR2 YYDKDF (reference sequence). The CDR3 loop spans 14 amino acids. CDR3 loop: CATSRVRTQDTQYF. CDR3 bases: TGTGCCACCAGCAGAGTCCGTACTCAAGATACGCAGTATTTT.

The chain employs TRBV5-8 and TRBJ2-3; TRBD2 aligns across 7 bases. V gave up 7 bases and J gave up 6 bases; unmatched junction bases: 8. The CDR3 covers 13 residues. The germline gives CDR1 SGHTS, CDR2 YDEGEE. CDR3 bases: TGTGCCAGCGGAGGGAGGGCCGCCGATACGCAGTATTTT. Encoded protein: CASGGRAADTQYF.

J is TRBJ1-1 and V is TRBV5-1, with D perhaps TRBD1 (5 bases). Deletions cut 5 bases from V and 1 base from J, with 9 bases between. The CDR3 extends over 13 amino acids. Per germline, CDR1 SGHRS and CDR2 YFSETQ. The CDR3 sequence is CASRADRNTEAFF. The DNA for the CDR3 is TGCGCCAGCAGGGCCGACAGGAACACTGAAGCTTTCTTT.

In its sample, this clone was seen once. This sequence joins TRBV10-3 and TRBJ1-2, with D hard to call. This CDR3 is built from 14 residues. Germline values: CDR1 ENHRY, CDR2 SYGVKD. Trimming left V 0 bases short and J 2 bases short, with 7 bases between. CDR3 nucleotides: TGTGCCATCAGTGAGTCTCCGGGGAACTATGGCTACACCTTC. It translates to CAISESPGNYGYTF.

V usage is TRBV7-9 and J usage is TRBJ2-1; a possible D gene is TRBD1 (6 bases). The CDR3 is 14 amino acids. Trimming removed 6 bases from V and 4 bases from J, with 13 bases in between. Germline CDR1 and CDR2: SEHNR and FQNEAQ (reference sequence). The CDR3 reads CASRPPTGYNEQFF. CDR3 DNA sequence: TGTGCCAGCAGACCCCCGACAGGATACAATGAGCAGTTCTTC. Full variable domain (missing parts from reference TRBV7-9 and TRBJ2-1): DTGVSQNPRHKITKRGQNVTFRCDPISEHNRLYWYRQTLGQGPEFLTYFQNEAQLEKSRLLSDRFSAERPKGSFSTLEIQRTEQGDSAMYLCASRPPTGYNEQFFGPGTRLTVL.

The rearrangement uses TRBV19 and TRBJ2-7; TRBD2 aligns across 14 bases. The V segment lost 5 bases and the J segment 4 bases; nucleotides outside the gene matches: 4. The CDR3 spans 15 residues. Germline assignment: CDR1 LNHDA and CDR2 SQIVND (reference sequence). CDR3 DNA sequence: TGTGCCAGTAGTCGGGGGACTAGCGGGAGTTACGAGCAGTACTTC. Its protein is CASSRGTSGSYEQYF.

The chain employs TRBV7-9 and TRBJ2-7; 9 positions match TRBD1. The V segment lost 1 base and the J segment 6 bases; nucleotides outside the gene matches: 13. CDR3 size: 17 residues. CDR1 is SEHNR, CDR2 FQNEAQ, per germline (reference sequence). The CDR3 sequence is CASSLVPPGTGFGEQYF. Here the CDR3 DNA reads TGTGCCAGCAGCTTAGTCCCGCCGGGGACAGGGTTCGGCGAGCAGTACTTC.

Here the CDR3 reads CASSLPGGANNEQFF. The CDR3 region has the DNA TGTGCCAGCAGTTTACCGGGAGGGGCAAACAATGAGCAGTTCTTC. V is TRBV28 and J is TRBJ2-1; 8 positions agree with TRBD2. The CDR3 is made up of 15 amino acids. Unmatched junction bases numbered 5, after V lost 2 bases and J lost 5 bases. The germline CDR1 and CDR2 sequences are MDHEN and SYDVKM.

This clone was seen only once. CDR3 bases: TGCAGCGCTGCGGGCGGGAGGTCCAATGAGCAGTTCTTC. Translation: CSAAGGRSNEQFF. The V gene is TRBV29-1, the J gene TRBJ2-1, with TRBD2 matching over 8 bases. The CDR3 runs to 13 residues. Germline CDR1 and CDR2: SQVTM and ANQGSEA. The V gene end was trimmed by 7 bases and the J gene end by 6 bases; junction bases not matched to a gene: 8.

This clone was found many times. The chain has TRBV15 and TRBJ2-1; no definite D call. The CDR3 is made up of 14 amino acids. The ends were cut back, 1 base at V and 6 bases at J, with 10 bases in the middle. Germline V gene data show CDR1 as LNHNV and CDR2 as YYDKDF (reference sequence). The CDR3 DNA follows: TGTGCCACCAGCAGAGCTTCGGAGTTCAATGAGCAGTTCTTC. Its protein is CATSRASEFNEQFF. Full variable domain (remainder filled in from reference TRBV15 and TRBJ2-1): DAMVIQNPRYQVTQFGKPVTLSCSQTLNHNVMYWYQQKSSQAPKLLFHYYDKDFNNEADTPDNFQSRRPNTSFCFLDIRSPGLGDTAMYLCATSRASEFNEQFFGPGTRLTVL.

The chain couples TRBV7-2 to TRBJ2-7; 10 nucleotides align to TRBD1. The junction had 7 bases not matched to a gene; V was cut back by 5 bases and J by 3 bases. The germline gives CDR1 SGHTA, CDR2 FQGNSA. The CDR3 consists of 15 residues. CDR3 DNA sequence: TGTGCCAGCAGCGACGGGACAGGGGCCAACTACGAGCAGTACTTC. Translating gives CASSDGTGANYEQYF.

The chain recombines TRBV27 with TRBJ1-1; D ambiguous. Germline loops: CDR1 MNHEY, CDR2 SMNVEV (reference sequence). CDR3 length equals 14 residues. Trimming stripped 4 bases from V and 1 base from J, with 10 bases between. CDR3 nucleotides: TGTGCCAGCAGTTGGGCCAGACAGAACACTGAAGCTTTCTTT. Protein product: CASSWARQNTEAFF.

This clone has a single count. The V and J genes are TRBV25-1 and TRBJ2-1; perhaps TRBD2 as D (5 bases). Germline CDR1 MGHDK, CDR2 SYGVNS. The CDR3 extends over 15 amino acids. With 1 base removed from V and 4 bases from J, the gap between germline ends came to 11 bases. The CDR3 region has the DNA TGTGCCAGCAGTGAATGGAGGACGGGATACAATGAGCAGTTCTTC. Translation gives CASSEWRTGYNEQFF.